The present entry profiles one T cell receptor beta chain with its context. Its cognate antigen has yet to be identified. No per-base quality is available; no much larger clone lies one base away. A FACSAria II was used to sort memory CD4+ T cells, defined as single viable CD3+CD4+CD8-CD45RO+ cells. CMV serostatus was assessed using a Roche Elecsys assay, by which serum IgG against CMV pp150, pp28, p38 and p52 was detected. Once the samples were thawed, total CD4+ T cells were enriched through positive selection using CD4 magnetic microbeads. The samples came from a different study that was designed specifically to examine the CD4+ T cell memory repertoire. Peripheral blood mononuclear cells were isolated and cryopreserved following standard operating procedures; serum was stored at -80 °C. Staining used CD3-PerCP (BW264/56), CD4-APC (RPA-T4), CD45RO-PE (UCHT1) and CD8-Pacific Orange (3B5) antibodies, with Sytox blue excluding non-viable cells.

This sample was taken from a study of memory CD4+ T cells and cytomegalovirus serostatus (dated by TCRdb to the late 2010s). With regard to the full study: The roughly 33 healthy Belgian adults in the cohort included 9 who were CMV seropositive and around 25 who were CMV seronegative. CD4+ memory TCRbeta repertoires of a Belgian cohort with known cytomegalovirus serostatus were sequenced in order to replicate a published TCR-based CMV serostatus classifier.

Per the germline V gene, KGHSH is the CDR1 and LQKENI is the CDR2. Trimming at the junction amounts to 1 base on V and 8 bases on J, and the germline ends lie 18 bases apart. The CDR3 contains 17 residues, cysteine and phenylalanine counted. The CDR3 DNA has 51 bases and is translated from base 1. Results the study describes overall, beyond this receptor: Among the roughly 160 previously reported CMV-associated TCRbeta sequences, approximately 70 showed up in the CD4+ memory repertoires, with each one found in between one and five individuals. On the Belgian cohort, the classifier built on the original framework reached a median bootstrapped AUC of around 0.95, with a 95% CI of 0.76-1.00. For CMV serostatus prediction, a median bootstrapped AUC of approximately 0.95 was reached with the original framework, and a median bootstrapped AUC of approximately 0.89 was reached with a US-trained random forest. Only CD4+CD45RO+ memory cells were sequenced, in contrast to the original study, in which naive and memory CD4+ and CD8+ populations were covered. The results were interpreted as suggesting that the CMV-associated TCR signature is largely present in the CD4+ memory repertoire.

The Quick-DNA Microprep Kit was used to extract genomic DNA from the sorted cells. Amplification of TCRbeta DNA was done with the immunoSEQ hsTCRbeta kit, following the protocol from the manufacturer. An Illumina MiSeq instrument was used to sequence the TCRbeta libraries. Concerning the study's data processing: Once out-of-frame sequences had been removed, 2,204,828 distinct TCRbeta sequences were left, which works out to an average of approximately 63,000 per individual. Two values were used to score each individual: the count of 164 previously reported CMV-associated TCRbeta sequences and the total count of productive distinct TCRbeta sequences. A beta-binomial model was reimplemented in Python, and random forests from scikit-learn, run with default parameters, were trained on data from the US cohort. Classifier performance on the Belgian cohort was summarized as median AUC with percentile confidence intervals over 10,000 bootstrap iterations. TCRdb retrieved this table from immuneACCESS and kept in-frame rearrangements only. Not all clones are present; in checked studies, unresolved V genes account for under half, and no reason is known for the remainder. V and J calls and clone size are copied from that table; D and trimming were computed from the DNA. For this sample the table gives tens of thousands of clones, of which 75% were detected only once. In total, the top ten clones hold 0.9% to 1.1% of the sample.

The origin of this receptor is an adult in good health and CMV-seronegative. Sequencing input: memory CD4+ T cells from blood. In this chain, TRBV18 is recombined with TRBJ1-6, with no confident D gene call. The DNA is TGTGCCAGCTCACCACAACTGGGCAGGAATAGTTATTCACCCCTCCACTTT. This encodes CASSPQLGRNSYSPLHF.